A single sample gave rise to the 3 T cell receptor beta chains below, sequenced in a study of vaccination effects on CD4 cells after COVID-19. Their specific antigens are unknown. Upon completion of about eleven days in culture, CD4+ T cells were isolated. Two doses of either BNT162b2 or mRNA-1273 were given to each participant. Measured with immunoSEQ multiplex PCR; TCRdb has only the in-frame clones, and not every one. There are about 39,000 clones in the sample; about 70% occur only once, and less than 9.5% lies in the top ten. The sequencing here drew on CD4+ T cells from PBMCs cultured without peptide, taken after COVID-19 vaccination. The receptors here all came from a human donor who received a COVID-19 vaccine.

The chain carries TRBV6-5 and TRBJ2-7, with 7 bases aligning to TRBD2. J was trimmed by 1 base and V by 4 bases; bases with no gene match: 4. CDR1 MNHEY and CDR2 SVGAGI come from the germline V gene. The CDR3 covers 14 residues. The CDR3: CASSSERGSYEQYF. Written as DNA, the CDR3 is TGTGCCAGCAGTTCTGAGCGGGGTTCCTACGAGCAGTACTTC.

The chain couples TRBV18 to TRBJ2-3, with no clear D. Germline CDR1 and CDR2: KGHSH and LQKENI. Deletions cut 3 bases from V and 1 base from J, with 11 bases between. This CDR3 is 15 amino acids long. Here the CDR3 reads CASSPVVGGTDTQYF. The CDR3, as DNA: TGTGCCAGCTCACCTGTTGTTGGAGGCACAGATACGCAGTATTTT. Supplemented by reference TRBV18 and TRBJ2-3, the full variable domain reads NAGVMQNPRHLVRRRGQEARLRCSPMKGHSHVYWYRQLPEEGLKFMVYLQKENIIDESGMPKERFSAEFPKEGPSILRIQQVVRGDSAAYFCASSPVVGGTDTQYFGPGTRLTVL.

V is TRBV19 and J is TRBJ2-4; D may match TRBD1 or TRBD2 (5 bases each). The CDR3 sequence is 18 residues long. Germline CDR1 reads LNHDA; CDR2 reads SQIVND (reference sequence). V was pared by 2 bases and J by 0 bases, with 17 bases between. In nucleotides, the CDR3 is TGTGCCAGTAGTATATTGGGGCAGCGGACTCTAGCCAAAAACATTCAGTACTTC. It encodes CASSILGQRTLAKNIQYF.